A single sample gave rise to the 10 T cell receptor beta chains below, sequenced in a study of T cells in localized non-small cell lung cancer. Clones were read by immunoSEQ multiplex PCR, and TCRdb kept only the in-frame ones, dropping some. The table shows about 3,000 clones, with roughly 18% occurring only once. The source material was lung tumor tissue, sampled before any cancer treatment. Every receptor here comes from a man aged 35 to 70 with stage I lung adenocarcinoma.

The chain is built from TRBV11-3 and TRBJ2-5; D ambiguous. This CDR3 is built from 16 residues. Deletions cut 2 bases from V and 2 bases from J, with 15 bases between. Germline CDR1 SGHNT, CDR2 YENEEA. CDR3 sequence reads: CASSLISVSGQETQYF. The CDR3 nucleotides read TGTGCCAGCAGCTTAATTTCTGTATCCGGTCAAGAGACCCAGTACTTC.

The V call is TRBV6-8, the J call TRBJ2-2, with D perhaps matching TRBD1 (5 bases). CDR1 and CDR2 from the germline V gene are MNHGY and SAAAGT. This CDR3 region has 13 residues. The germline V and J ends were trimmed by 5 bases and 4 bases, with 8 bases remaining between them. The CDR3 DNA follows: TGTGCCAGCAGTGGAGACAGCACCGGGGAGCTGTTTTTT. Translation gives CASSGDSTGELFF.

CDR3 nucleotides: TGTGCCAGCACCCCGGGCAGGGGGCAGAGGAACACTGAAGCTTTCTTT. Its protein is CASTPGRGQRNTEAFF. The chain recombines TRBV11-3 with TRBJ1-1; 8 bases are a match to TRBD1. Germline trimming cut 7 bases from V and 1 base from J; bases unmatched to any gene: 11. CDR3 length: 16 amino acids. CDR1 SGHNT and CDR2 YENEEA come from the germline V gene.

By sample fraction, this clone is large. The V call is TRBV11-3, the J call TRBJ2-1; a weak D match, TRBD2 (6 bases). V lost 2 bases to trimming and J lost 8 bases, with 16 bases between them. The CDR3 contains 15 residues. Germline values: CDR1 SGHNT, CDR2 YENEEA. The CDR3 DNA is TGTGCCAGCAGCTTAATACCGGGAGCGACCGATGAGCAGTTCTTC. Encoded protein: CASSLIPGATDEQFF.

This clone was detected a few times. This sequence joins TRBV29-1 and TRBJ2-5, with 9 bases that match TRBD1. V shed 4 bases, J shed 3 bases, and the junction held 6 bases outside the gene matches. The CDR3 totals 14 residues. CDR1 is SQVTM and CDR2 is ANQGSEA in the germline V gene. The CDR3 sequence: CSVGLQGAEETQYF. Written as DNA, the CDR3 is TGCAGCGTTGGATTACAGGGGGCGGAAGAGACCCAGTACTTC.

This clone is classed as medium-sized. The V call is TRBV6-8, the J call TRBJ1-2, with D possibly matching TRBD1 (5 bases). Germline CDR1 is MNHGY and CDR2 is SAAAGT. Trimming pared 8 bases from V and 7 bases from J, leaving 14 bases between. The CDR3 has 12 amino acids. The CDR3 DNA sequence: TGTGCCAGCCGTTCAGGGACGCGTGGCTACACCTTC. Its protein is CASRSGTRGYTF.

This chain links TRBV25-1 with TRBJ2-5; maybe TRBD1 (6 bases). The CDR3 is 15 residues long. Germline CDR1 and CDR2: MGHDK and SYGVNS. V was pared by 4 bases and J by 5 bases, with 17 bases between. CDR3 loop: CASSGRTVWSETQYF. In DNA, the CDR3 is TGTGCCAGCAGTGGGCGGACAGTCTGGAGCGAGACCCAGTACTTC.

This clone was observed many times. This chain connects TRBV11-3 to TRBJ2-7; 7 bases are shared with TRBD1. The junction had 20 bases not matched to a gene; V was cut back by 6 bases and J by 6 bases. CDR3 size: 17 residues. Germline CDR1 reads SGHNT; CDR2 reads YENEEA. The CDR3 region is CASRGRGRTPLMGEQYF. The CDR3 DNA sequence: TGTGCCAGCAGGGGAAGGGGGCGAACCCCCCTAATGGGCGAGCAGTACTTC. The variable domain in full, with the rest retrieved from reference TRBV11-3 and TRBJ2-7, is EAGVVQSPRYKIIEKKQPVAFWCNPISGHNTLYWYLQNLGQGPELLIRYENEEAVDDSQLPKDRFSAERLKGVDSTLKIQPAELGDSAVYLCASRGRGRTPLMGEQYFGPGTRLTVT.

In this sample, this clone turned up many times. This chain connects TRBV11-3 to TRBJ1-2; no clear D. Germline values: CDR1 SGHNT, CDR2 YENEEA. There are 14 residues in the CDR3. V was shortened by 5 bases and J by 8 bases, with 18 bases between the two germline ends. CDR3 protein: CASSPRSPLNGYTF. The CDR3 coding sequence is TGTGCCAGCAGCCCCCGGTCACCTCTGAACGGCTACACCTTC.

This clone was counted only a few times. The chain is built from TRBV6-8 and TRBJ1-1, with TRBD1 as a possible D gene (5 bases). This CDR3 region has 13 residues. Germline CDR1 is MNHGY and CDR2 is SAAAGT. Between the trimmed V and J ends, which lost 6 bases and 1 base, there was a span of 9 bases. CDR3 in amino acids: CASSLTGNTEAFF. The CDR3 nucleotides are TGTGCCAGCAGCCTCACAGGGAACACTGAAGCTTTCTTT.